Presented here are 10 T cell receptor beta chains from one specimen sequenced in a study of control samples from healthy donors and cancer patients (TCRdb year 2020). Library construction relied on the immunoSEQ multiplex PCR assay. TCRdb re-hosts the immuneACCESS table, in-frame sequences only. Its copies lack some clones; in the studies checked, an unresolved V gene accounts for under half of them, and the cause for the rest is not known. This sample has 120,000 to 150,000 clones in its table, and 89% of those were observed once. 4.9% of the sample is taken by the ten largest. The source material was blood. These receptors were collected from a man younger than 45 in good health.

The gene calls are TRBV19 and TRBJ2-7, with 9 bases matching TRBD2. The germline V gene has CDR1 LNHDA and CDR2 SQIVND (reference sequence). J was trimmed by 4 bases and V by 3 bases; bases with no gene match: 7. The CDR3 consists of 15 residues. The CDR3 sequence is CASSIASLAGYEQYF. The CDR3 nucleotides read TGTGCCAGTAGTATTGCTTCTCTAGCGGGGTACGAGCAGTACTTC.

The rearrangement links TRBV2 to TRBJ1-1; D remains unclear. The CDR3 extends over 14 amino acids. Germline V lookup: CDR1 SNHLY, CDR2 FYNNEI. V lost 2 bases, J lost 1 base, and 8 bases lay in between. CDR3 DNA: TGTGCCAGCAGTGAACTCGACCCGAACACTGAAGCTTTCTTT. Its translation is CASSELDPNTEAFF.

The rearrangement links TRBV11-2 to TRBJ2-1, with a possible D match to TRBD2 (5 bases). This CDR3 contains 17 residues. The germline V gene encodes CDR1 SGHAT and CDR2 FQNNGV. V was clipped by 4 bases and J by 0 bases, with 16 bases between them. Here the CDR3 reads CASSSRKAVLSYNEQFF. Here the CDR3 DNA reads TGTGCCAGCAGCTCACGTAAAGCGGTCCTCTCCTACAATGAGCAGTTCTTC.

This chain uses TRBV27 with TRBJ2-7; TRBD2 agrees at 7 bases. Germline trimming cut 3 bases from V and 4 bases from J; bases unmatched to any gene: 6. Germline lookup yields CDR1 MNHEY and CDR2 SMNVEV (reference sequence). The CDR3 is made up of 14 amino acids. CDR3 loop: CASSFAGAAYEQYF. CDR3 bases: TGTGCCAGCAGTTTTGCGGGAGCAGCGTACGAGCAGTACTTC.

V and J are TRBV19 and TRBJ1-1; D is unclear. The CDR3 totals 14 residues. Trimming left V 2 bases short and J 2 bases short, with 9 bases between. Germline assignment: CDR1 LNHDA and CDR2 SQIVND (reference sequence). CDR3 protein: CASSILDLNTEAFF. CDR3 DNA sequence: TGTGCCAGTAGTATACTGGACCTTAACACTGAAGCTTTCTTT.

The chain joins TRBV9 to TRBJ2-7; D remains ambiguous. In germline, CDR1 is SGDLS, CDR2 YYNGEE. V was clipped by 5 bases and J by 0 bases, with 12 bases between them. The CDR3 has 14 residues. CDR3 coding DNA: TGTGCCAGCAGTTCGTGGGTACACTCCTACGAGCAGTACTTC. This encodes CASSSWVHSYEQYF.

This chain joins TRBV6-2 or TRBV6-3 and TRBJ2-7; possibly TRBD1 for D (7 bases). The CDR3 is 13 amino acids. Germline CDR1 is MNHEY and CDR2 is SVGEGT. V was cut by 6 bases and J by 6 bases, with 15 bases left in between. DNA for the CDR3: TGTGCCAGCAGCGGGAGACAGGGCGGCGAGCAGTACTTC. It codes for CASSGRQGGEQYF.

This clone was seen a single time. The CDR3 DNA follows: TGTGCCAGCAGTGAAAGGGGGGGCTGGGCAGATACGCAGTATTTT. This sequence encodes CASSERGGWADTQYF. The chain joins TRBV6-1 to TRBJ2-3, with a possible D match to TRBD2 (7 bases). The germline V and J ends were trimmed by 2 bases and 4 bases, with 13 bases remaining between them. From germline, CDR1 is MNHNS and CDR2 SASEGT. The CDR3 loop spans 15 amino acids.

The chain recombines TRBV5-5 with TRBJ1-6; no reliable D call. The V gene's germline CDR1 is SGHKS and CDR2 YYEKEE (reference sequence). The V end lost 2 bases, the J end lost 4 bases, and 7 bases lay between the germline ends. This CDR3 is 14 amino acids long. CDR3 in DNA: TGTGCCAGCAGCTTTGACATATATAATTCACCCCTCCACTTT. This translates into CASSFDIYNSPLHF.

The rearrangement joins TRBV18 to TRBJ2-2, with 13 bases aligning to TRBD2. Germline V lookup: CDR1 KGHSH, CDR2 LQKENI. Trimming at V came to 6 bases and at J to 6 bases, leaving 4 bases not matched to a gene. The CDR3 totals 15 residues. The chain's CDR3 is CASSPTSGGAGELFF. CDR3 sequence (DNA): TGTGCCAGCTCCCCTACTAGCGGGGGGGCCGGGGAGCTGTTTTTT.